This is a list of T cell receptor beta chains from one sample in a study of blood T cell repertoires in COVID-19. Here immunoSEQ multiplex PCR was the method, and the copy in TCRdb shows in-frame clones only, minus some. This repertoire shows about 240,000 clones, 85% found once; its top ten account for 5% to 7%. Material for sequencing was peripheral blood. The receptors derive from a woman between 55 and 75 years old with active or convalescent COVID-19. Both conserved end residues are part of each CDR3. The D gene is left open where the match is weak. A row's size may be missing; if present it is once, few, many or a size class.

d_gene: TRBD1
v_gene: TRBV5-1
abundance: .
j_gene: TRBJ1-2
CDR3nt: TGCGCCAGCAGCCCAAGACAGGGGGCCAGTTATGGCTACACCTTC
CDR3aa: CASSPRQGASYGYTF

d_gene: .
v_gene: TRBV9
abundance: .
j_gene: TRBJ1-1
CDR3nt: TGTGCCAGCAGCGTAGACAGGGTGGGTACTGAAGCTTTCTTT
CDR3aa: CASSVDRVGTEAFF

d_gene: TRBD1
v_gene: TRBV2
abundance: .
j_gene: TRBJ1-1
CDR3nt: TGTGCCACCACCCTACGGAGGGGGCGGACTGAAGCTTTCTTT
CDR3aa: CATTLRRGRTEAFF

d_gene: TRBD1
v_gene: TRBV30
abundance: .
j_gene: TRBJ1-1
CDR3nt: TGTGCCTGGAGGACAGGGGGATGGAACACTGAAGCTTTCTTT
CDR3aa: CAWRTGGWNTEAFF

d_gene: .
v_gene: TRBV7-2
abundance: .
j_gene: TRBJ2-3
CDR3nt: TGTGCCAGCAGCGCAAGGGTGGCAGGGATTACAGATACGCAGTATTTT
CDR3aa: CASSARVAGITDTQYF

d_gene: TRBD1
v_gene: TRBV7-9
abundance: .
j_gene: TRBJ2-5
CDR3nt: TGTGCCAGCAGCTTAGCTGGACAGGGGTCGTACCAAGAGACCCAGTACTTC
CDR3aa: CASSLAGQGSYQETQYF

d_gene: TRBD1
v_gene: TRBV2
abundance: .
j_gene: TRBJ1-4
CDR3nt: TGTGCCAGCAGTGGGGTAGGGACAGTCAGGGAAAAACTGTTTTTT
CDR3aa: CASSGVGTVREKLFF

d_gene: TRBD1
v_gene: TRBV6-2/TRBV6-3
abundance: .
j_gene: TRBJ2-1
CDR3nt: TGTGCCAGCAGTTGGGACAGGGACTCTGAGCAGTTCTTC
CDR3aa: CASSWDRDSEQFF

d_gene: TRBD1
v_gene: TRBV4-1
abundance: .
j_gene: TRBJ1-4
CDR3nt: TGCGCCAGCAGCCGAAAACAGGGGGCGGGTGGGGAAAAACTGTTTTTT
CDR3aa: CASSRKQGAGGEKLFF

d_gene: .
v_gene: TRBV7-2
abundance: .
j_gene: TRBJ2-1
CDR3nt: TGTGCCAGCAGCTTTGGGGCTGTCTACAATGAGCAGTTCTTC
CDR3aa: CASSFGAVYNEQFF

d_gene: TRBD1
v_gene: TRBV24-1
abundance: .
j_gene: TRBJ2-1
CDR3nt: TGTGCCACCGCCCCTCAGGGGGTGGGGTCCTACAATGAGCAGTTCTTC
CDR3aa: CATAPQGVGSYNEQFF

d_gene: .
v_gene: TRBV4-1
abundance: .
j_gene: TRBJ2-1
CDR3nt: TGCGCCAGCAGCCGAGACTATCTAGGGGTGAATGAGCAGTTCTTC
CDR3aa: CASSRDYLGVNEQFF

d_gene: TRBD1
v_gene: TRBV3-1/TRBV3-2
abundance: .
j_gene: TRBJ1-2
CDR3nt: TGTGCCAGCAGCCAAGGGGCGGCGCAGGGGGCTTGGGGCTACACCTTC
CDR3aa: CASSQGAAQGAWGYTF

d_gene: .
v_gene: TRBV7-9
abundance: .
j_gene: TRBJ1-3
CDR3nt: TGTGCCAGCAGCTTAGGAGGCGCAAACTCTGGAAACACCATATATTTT
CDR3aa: CASSLGGANSGNTIYF

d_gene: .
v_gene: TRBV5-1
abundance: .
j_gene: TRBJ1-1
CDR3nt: TGCGCCAGCAGCTTTGAGCCGAACACTGAAGCTTTCTTT
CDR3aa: CASSFEPNTEAFF

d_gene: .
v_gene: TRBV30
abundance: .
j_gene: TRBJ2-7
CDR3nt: TGTGCCATACTCCGGCAGGGGTCCTCCTACGAGCAGTACTTC
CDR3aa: CAILRQGSSYEQYF

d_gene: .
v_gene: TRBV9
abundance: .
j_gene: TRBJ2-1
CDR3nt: TGTGCCAGCAGCGTAGGCGCGGGGCCCTACAATGAGCAGTTCTTC
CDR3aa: CASSVGAGPYNEQFF

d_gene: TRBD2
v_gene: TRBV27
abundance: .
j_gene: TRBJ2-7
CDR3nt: TGTGCCAGCATTGGACTAGGAAACTACGAGCAGTACTTC
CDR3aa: CASIGLGNYEQYF

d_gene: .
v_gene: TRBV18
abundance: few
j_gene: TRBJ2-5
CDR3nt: TGTGCCAGCTCACCACTTGCGCAAGGGACTCAAGAGACCCAGTACTTC
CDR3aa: CASSPLAQGTQETQYF

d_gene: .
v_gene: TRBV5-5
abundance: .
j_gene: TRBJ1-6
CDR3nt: TGTGCCAGCAGCCACAGGGACGTATCCTATAATTCACCCCTCCACTTT
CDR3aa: CASSHRDVSYNSPLHF

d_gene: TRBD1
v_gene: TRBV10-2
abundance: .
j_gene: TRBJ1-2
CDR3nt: TGCGCCAGCAGTGAGCCCAACCAAGACAGGGGTTACGGCTACACCTTC
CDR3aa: CASSEPNQDRGYGYTF

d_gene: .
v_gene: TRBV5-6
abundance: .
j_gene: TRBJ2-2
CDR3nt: TGTGCCAGCAGCTTGGGCAGCCAGGGAACTGGGGAGCTGTTTTTT
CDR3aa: CASSLGSQGTGELFF

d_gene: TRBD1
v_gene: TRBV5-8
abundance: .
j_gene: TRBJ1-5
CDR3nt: TGTGCCAGCACCCCGACAGGGTTCCACAATCAGCCCCAGCATTTT
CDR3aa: CASTPTGFHNQPQHF

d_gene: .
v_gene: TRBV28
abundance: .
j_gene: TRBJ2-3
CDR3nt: TGTGCCAGCAGTTTATCTCCCCCGGATACGCAGTATTTT
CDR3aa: CASSLSPPDTQYF

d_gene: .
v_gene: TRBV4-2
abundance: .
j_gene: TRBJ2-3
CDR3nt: TGTGCCAGCAGCCCAGGGGACTACCTCACAGATACGCAGTATTTT
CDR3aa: CASSPGDYLTDTQYF

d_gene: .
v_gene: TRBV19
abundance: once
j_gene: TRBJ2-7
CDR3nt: TGTGCCAGTAGTCCCGTGATAGCGGTACCCTACGAGCAGTACTTC
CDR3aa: CASSPVIAVPYEQYF

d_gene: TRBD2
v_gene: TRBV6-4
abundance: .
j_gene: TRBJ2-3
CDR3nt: TGTGCCAGCAGTGAAGGGAGGGGAGATACGCAGTATTTT
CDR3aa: CASSEGRGDTQYF

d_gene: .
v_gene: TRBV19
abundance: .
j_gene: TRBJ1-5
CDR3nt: TGTGCCAGTAGGGTATATAGCGACGGTCATCAGCCCCAGCATTTT
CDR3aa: CASRVYSDGHQPQHF

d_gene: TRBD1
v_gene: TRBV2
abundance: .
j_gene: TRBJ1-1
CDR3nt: TGTGCCAGCAGTACGGACAGGGGGACTGAAGCTTTCTTT
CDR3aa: CASSTDRGTEAFF